This TCR beta chain was recorded in a study of blood T cell repertoires in COVID-19. For the study at large: Italy, Spain and the United States were the sources of the convalescent and acute COVID-19 samples.

Germline V gene lookup returns CDR1 MDHEN and CDR2 SYDVKM. Losses at the gene ends were 5 bases for V and 7 bases for J; bases not matched to a gene: 3. The CDR3 totals 13 residues. In the original analysis: From reference gene primer amplification, estimates of nucleated cell counts were derived. Profiling relied on immunoSEQ multiplex PCR, and the TCRdb table lists in-frame clones only, not all of them. V, J and clone size derive from that table, while D and trimming were established from the DNA sequence. The table records more than 110,000 clones, about 82% of them present only once. The clonotype was recovered from a middle-aged man with acute or convalescent COVID-19. The chain joins TRBV28 to TRBJ2-1; TRBD1 matches 9 bases. Sequenced material: peripheral blood. This CDR3 reads CASSPGQGNEQFF. Written as DNA, the CDR3 is TGTGCCAGCAGTCCGGGACAGGGAAATGAGCAGTTCTTC.